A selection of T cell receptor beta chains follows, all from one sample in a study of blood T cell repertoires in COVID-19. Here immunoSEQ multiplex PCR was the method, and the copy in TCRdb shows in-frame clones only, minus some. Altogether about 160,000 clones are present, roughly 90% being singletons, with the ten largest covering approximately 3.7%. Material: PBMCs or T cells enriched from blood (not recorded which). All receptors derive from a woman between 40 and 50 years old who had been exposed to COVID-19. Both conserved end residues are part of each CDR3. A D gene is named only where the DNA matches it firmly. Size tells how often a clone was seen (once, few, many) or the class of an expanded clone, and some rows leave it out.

CDR3 DNA: TGTGCCAGCAGTTACAACAGGGGTGAGCAGTTCTTC; CDR3 protein: CASSYNRGEQFF; clone size: once; D gene: TRBD1; J gene: TRBJ2-1; V gene: TRBV6-5
CDR3 DNA: TGCGCCAGCAGCTTGCCAGGGATGAGAGATCCCCTCCACTTT; CDR3 protein: CASSLPGMRDPLHF; clone size: -; D gene: -; J gene: TRBJ1-6; V gene: TRBV5-1
CDR3 DNA: TGTGCCAGCAGAACAGGCGTGGAGTCCGGGGAGCTGTTTTTT; CDR3 protein: CASRTGVESGELFF; clone size: -; D gene: -; J gene: TRBJ2-2; V gene: TRBV25-1
CDR3 DNA: TGTGCCAGCAGTTTTGTGAGGAACAATGAGCAGTTCTTC; CDR3 protein: CASSFVRNNEQFF; clone size: -; D gene: -; J gene: TRBJ2-1; V gene: TRBV28
CDR3 DNA: TGTGCCAGCAGTTTGTTTAGACAGCCCCAGCATTTT; CDR3 protein: CASSLFRQPQHF; clone size: once; D gene: -; J gene: TRBJ1-5; V gene: TRBV28
CDR3 DNA: TGTGCCAGCAGCTCTACTAGCGGGGGGTGGGAGACCCAGTACTTC; CDR3 protein: CASSSTSGGWETQYF; clone size: -; D gene: TRBD2; J gene: TRBJ2-5; V gene: TRBV11-2
CDR3 DNA: TGCGCCAGCAGTCAAGGGACAGGGGGCTACGAGCAGTACTTC; CDR3 protein: CASSQGTGGYEQYF; clone size: -; D gene: TRBD1; J gene: TRBJ2-7; V gene: TRBV23-1
CDR3 DNA: TGTGCCAGCACCAAAAGCAGCGGGACAACTTTCGAGACCCAGTACTTC; CDR3 protein: CASTKSSGTTFETQYF; clone size: -; D gene: -; J gene: TRBJ2-5; V gene: TRBV28
CDR3 DNA: TGTGCCAGCAGTTCGTTCGAAGGGGGCAAAAACATTCAGTACTTC; CDR3 protein: CASSSFEGGKNIQYF; clone size: -; D gene: -; J gene: TRBJ2-4; V gene: TRBV28
CDR3 DNA: TGTGCCAGTAGACGCGGCGGGGTCGACACTGAAGCTTTCTTT; CDR3 protein: CASRRGGVDTEAFF; clone size: -; D gene: -; J gene: TRBJ1-1; V gene: TRBV19
CDR3 DNA: TGTGCCAGCAGTGAGGGACTAGCGTCAGATACGCAGTATTTT; CDR3 protein: CASSEGLASDTQYF; clone size: -; D gene: TRBD2; J gene: TRBJ2-3; V gene: TRBV2
CDR3 DNA: TGTGCCACCCGGGGGGCCACTGAAGCTTTCTTT; CDR3 protein: CATRGATEAFF; clone size: -; D gene: -; J gene: TRBJ1-1; V gene: TRBV19
CDR3 DNA: TGTGCCAGTACCGGTGGTGGCGGCAGAAATACGCAGTATTTT; CDR3 protein: CASTGGGGRNTQYF; clone size: -; D gene: -; J gene: TRBJ2-3; V gene: TRBV19
CDR3 DNA: TGTGCCACCAGTGATTCCCTCTGGCCCCAAGAGACCCAGTACTTC; CDR3 protein: CATSDSLWPQETQYF; clone size: -; D gene: -; J gene: TRBJ2-5; V gene: TRBV24-1
CDR3 DNA: TGTGCCAGCAGTGGGGGGACAGGAAGCACAGATACGCAGTATTTT; CDR3 protein: CASSGGTGSTDTQYF; clone size: -; D gene: TRBD1; J gene: TRBJ2-3; V gene: TRBV2
CDR3 DNA: -; CDR3 protein: CASSSSSGGYGYTF; clone size: -; D gene: -; J gene: TRBJ1-2; V gene: TRBV10-1
CDR3 DNA: TGTGCCAGCAGCTTAGACCTGACAGCCTACGAGCAGTACTTC; CDR3 protein: CASSLDLTAYEQYF; clone size: -; D gene: -; J gene: TRBJ2-7; V gene: TRBV7-2
CDR3 DNA: TGTGCCAGCAGTGAACCGTTACTCGTCCAGGGATTAATTCAGCCCCAGCATTTT; CDR3 protein: CASSEPLLVQGLIQPQHF; clone size: -; D gene: -; J gene: TRBJ1-5; V gene: TRBV6-1
CDR3 DNA: TGCGCCAGCAGCTCCGGTCGGGGTAGCGGGGGGGCCAATGAGCAGTTCTTC; CDR3 protein: CASSSGRGSGGANEQFF; clone size: -; D gene: TRBD2; J gene: TRBJ2-1; V gene: TRBV5-1
CDR3 DNA: TGCGCCAGCAGCCCAGAGACAGGGGGGTATGGCTACACCTTC; CDR3 protein: CASSPETGGYGYTF; clone size: -; D gene: TRBD1; J gene: TRBJ1-2; V gene: TRBV5-1
CDR3 DNA: TGCGCCAGCAGCCCCGGGACAGCCTACGAGCAGTACTTC; CDR3 protein: CASSPGTAYEQYF; clone size: -; D gene: TRBD1; J gene: TRBJ2-7; V gene: TRBV10-1
CDR3 DNA: TGCGCCAGCAGGAGTGAGGGAGGGAACACTGAAGCTTTCTTT; CDR3 protein: CASRSEGGNTEAFF; clone size: -; D gene: -; J gene: TRBJ1-1; V gene: TRBV5-1
CDR3 DNA: TGTGCCAGCAGTTTGGACAGGGGCGATGGCTACACCTTC; CDR3 protein: CASSLDRGDGYTF; clone size: -; D gene: TRBD1; J gene: TRBJ1-2; V gene: TRBV5-5
CDR3 DNA: TGCGCCAGCAGCCCACTCGTTAGCTCCTACGAGCAGTACTTC; CDR3 protein: CASSPLVSSYEQYF; clone size: -; D gene: -; J gene: TRBJ2-7; V gene: TRBV5-1
CDR3 DNA: TGTGCCAGTAGTAGGACAGGGGGGACTGAAGCTTTCTTT; CDR3 protein: CASSRTGGTEAFF; clone size: once; D gene: TRBD1; J gene: TRBJ1-1; V gene: TRBV19
CDR3 DNA: TGTGCCAGCAGCCTCGGAGGGGGCTTAGGGCAAGAGACCCAGTACTTC; CDR3 protein: CASSLGGGLGQETQYF; clone size: -; D gene: -; J gene: TRBJ2-5; V gene: TRBV6-2/TRBV6-3
CDR3 DNA: TGTGCCAGTAGTACCCCGACTAGCGGGGGATCACTTACAGATACGCAGTATTTT; CDR3 protein: CASSTPTSGGSLTDTQYF; clone size: -; D gene: TRBD2; J gene: TRBJ2-3; V gene: TRBV19
CDR3 DNA: TGCGCCAGCAGGCGGGGGGTTGAAGATACGCAGTATTTT; CDR3 protein: CASRRGVEDTQYF; clone size: -; D gene: TRBD2; J gene: TRBJ2-3; V gene: TRBV5-1
CDR3 DNA: TGTGCCACCAGCAGAATAGCGGGAGGGTTAGAGACCCAGTACTTC; CDR3 protein: CATSRIAGGLETQYF; clone size: few; D gene: TRBD2; J gene: TRBJ2-5; V gene: TRBV15
CDR3 DNA: TGCGCCAGCAGCCTCTGGGACAGGGAAGGCTACACCTTC; CDR3 protein: CASSLWDREGYTF; clone size: -; D gene: TRBD1; J gene: TRBJ1-2; V gene: TRBV5-1
CDR3 DNA: TGTGCCAGCAGCTTGGGGTTCGAGGTCTCTCGTTTGCGGGAGCTGTTTTTT; CDR3 protein: CASSLGFEVSRLRELFF; clone size: -; D gene: -; J gene: TRBJ2-2; V gene: TRBV5-6
CDR3 DNA: TGCGCCAGCCATCTCGGCAGGGAAACGGGCGAGCAGTACTTC; CDR3 protein: CASHLGRETGEQYF; clone size: -; D gene: -; J gene: TRBJ2-7; V gene: TRBV10-2
CDR3 DNA: TGTGCCAGTAGACCTATAGCGGGAGGTTTCAATGAGCAGTTCTTC; CDR3 protein: CASRPIAGGFNEQFF; clone size: -; D gene: TRBD2; J gene: TRBJ2-1; V gene: TRBV19
CDR3 DNA: TGCGCCAGCAGCTTGGCCTCCGGGATGAAGACCCAGTACTTC; CDR3 protein: CASSLASGMKTQYF; clone size: -; D gene: -; J gene: TRBJ2-5; V gene: TRBV5-1
CDR3 DNA: TGTGCCAGTAGTAGCCCAAGCGGGAGATATCAAGAGACCCAGTACTTC; CDR3 protein: CASSSPSGRYQETQYF; clone size: once; D gene: TRBD2; J gene: TRBJ2-5; V gene: TRBV19
CDR3 DNA: TGTGCCAGCAGCGACCCCCTTGGGGCGAGGTCCGGAAACACCATATATTTT; CDR3 protein: CASSDPLGARSGNTIYF; clone size: -; D gene: -; J gene: TRBJ1-3; V gene: TRBV9
CDR3 DNA: TGTGCCAGCAGTCGGGACAGGGAGGAAAAACTGTTTTTT; CDR3 protein: CASSRDREEKLFF; clone size: -; D gene: TRBD1; J gene: TRBJ1-4; V gene: TRBV6-6
CDR3 DNA: TGTGCCAGCTCACGAGCCGGAGGACAGGGGGCATCACCCCTCCACTTT; CDR3 protein: CASSRAGGQGASPLHF; clone size: -; D gene: TRBD1; J gene: TRBJ1-6; V gene: TRBV18
CDR3 DNA: TGTGCCAGCAGCCAAGATTCTAGAGTTGGGGAGACCCAGTACTTC; CDR3 protein: CASSQDSRVGETQYF; clone size: -; D gene: -; J gene: TRBJ2-5; V gene: TRBV3-1/TRBV3-2
CDR3 DNA: TGTGCCAGCAGTTTTCCTCGACAAGGGGGTTCACCCCTCCACTTT; CDR3 protein: CASSFPRQGGSPLHF; clone size: -; D gene: -; J gene: TRBJ1-6; V gene: TRBV28